The clone carrying this TCR beta chain was picked up a small number of times. The entry originates in a study of T cells after yellow fever vaccination. Across the study: SMART-Seq v4 Ultra Low Input prepared libraries from low-cell fractions.

V was clipped by 1 base and J by 0 bases, with 4 bases between them. Looked up from germline, CDR1 is MNHEY and CDR2 is SVGEGT. The CDR3 extends over 15 amino acids. It was through 5'RACE template switching that TCR cDNA was made, with a universal primer site and UMIs added. MiXCR, applied by TCRdb to the 5' RACE reads, yields one record per CDR3 protein. The table records about 260,000 distinct CDR3 sequences, roughly 13% of them present only once. The sample consisted of CD4+ T cells sorted from PBMCs, taken 45 days after the yellow fever booster vaccination. The clonotype comes from a man under 40 who received the YFV17D yellow fever vaccine. The chain uses TRBV6-2 or TRBV6-3 and TRBJ2-6; no firm D call. The CDR3 DNA sequence: TGTGCCAGCAGTTACTGGCCCTCTGGGGCCAACGTCCTGACTTTC. It encodes CASSYWPSGANVLTF.